Below, 20 T cell receptor beta chains from the same sample are listed, as sequenced in a study of blood T cell repertoires in COVID-19. Generated by immunoSEQ multiplex PCR, the TCRdb table keeps only in-frame clones and is missing some. Of 210,000 or so clones in the sample, less than 90% were seen once. The sequencing input was PBMCs or T cells enriched from blood (not recorded which). These receptors were taken from a woman aged 45 to 65 in a cohort exposed to, infected with or recovered from COVID-19 (not recorded which).

The chain joins TRBV7-2 to TRBJ1-2, with a tentative D call TRBD1 (6 bases). The ends were cut back, 4 bases at V and 8 bases at J, with 14 bases in the middle. Germline lookup yields CDR1 SGHTA and CDR2 FQGNSA. The CDR3 contains 13 residues. CDR3 bases: TGTGCCAGCAGCTATTACAGGGATGGCGGCTACACCTTC. Translation gives CASSYYRDGGYTF.

This chain links TRBV6-2 or TRBV6-3 with TRBJ1-3; unclear D gene. V was shortened by 3 bases and J by 4 bases, with 7 bases between the two germline ends. The CDR3 covers 13 residues. Germline V gene data show CDR1 as MNHEY and CDR2 as SVGEGT. CDR3 nucleotide sequence: TGTGCCAGCAGTTATCCGGGAGGAAACACCATATATTTT. Its translation: CASSYPGGNTIYF.

The chain combines TRBV9 with TRBJ1-6, with 7 bases aligning to TRBD1. Germline values: CDR1 SGDLS, CDR2 YYNGEE. The CDR3 is 15 amino acids. The junction had 5 bases not matched to a gene; V was cut back by 4 bases and J by 4 bases. The DNA of the CDR3 is TGTGCCAGCAGCACCTCAGGGGGTTATAATTCACCCCTCCACTTT. Translated, it gives CASSTSGGYNSPLHF.

The J gene is TRBJ2-3, the V gene TRBV29-1; the D gene is possibly TRBD2 (7 bases). CDR3 length: 14 residues. V lost 7 bases and J 5 bases, leaving 19 bases between the germline ends. CDR1 and CDR2 from the germline V gene are SQVTM and ANQGSEA. DNA of the CDR3: TGCAGCGGGAGTCGAGGGGGGGGCGGAGATACGCAGTATTTT. This codes for CSGSRGGGGDTQYF.

The chain recombines TRBV6-6 with TRBJ2-7; 12 bases map to TRBD1. This CDR3 has 16 residues. V gave up 6 bases and J gave up 0 bases; unmatched junction bases: 6. Germline-derived CDR1 and CDR2 are MNHNY and SVGAGI (reference sequence). Here the CDR3 DNA reads TGTGCCAGCAGCAAACCGGGACAGGGGGCCTCCTACGAGCAGTACTTC. It is translated as CASSKPGQGASYEQYF.

Only one count was recorded for this clone. The chain uses TRBV27 and TRBJ2-2; 12 positions agree with TRBD2. The CDR3 loop spans 17 amino acids. CDR1 and CDR2 from the germline V gene are MNHEY and SMNVEV (reference sequence). Trimming cost V 1 base and J 5 bases; bases outside gene matches: 5. The CDR3 here is CASSLYGGLAGTGELFF. The CDR3 coding sequence is TGTGCCAGCAGTTTATATGGAGGACTAGCGGGGACCGGGGAGCTGTTTTTT.

Details on this clone: The same CDR3 also results from other DNA sequences found in this sample. This CDR3 reads CASSQDPGGADTQYF. As DNA, the CDR3 is TGTGCCAGCAGCCAAGATCCAGGGGGTGCAGATACGCAGTATTTT. This sequence joins TRBV4-2 and TRBJ2-3, with 7 nucleotides matching TRBD1. Losses at the gene ends were 0 bases for V and 4 bases for J; bases not matched to a gene: 4. The CDR3 is 15 residues long. The V gene's germline CDR1 is LGHNA and CDR2 YNFKEQ.

The chain uses TRBV15 and TRBJ1-6; D perhaps matches TRBD1 (6 bases). This CDR3 region has 15 residues. The V end was cut by 3 bases, the J end by 14 bases, with 20 bases between. Germline CDR1 is LNHNV and CDR2 is YYDKDF (reference sequence). The CDR3 here is CATSRGTLQGISLHF. The CDR3 coding sequence is TGTGCCACCAGCAGGGGTACATTACAGGGAATCTCCCTCCACTTT.

On this clone itself: Additional DNA sequences in this sample encode the identical CDR3. In DNA, the CDR3 is TGCGCCAGCAGCTCAGGGGGGACAGGGGCCTACGAGCAGTACTTC. Translated: CASSSGGTGAYEQYF. The rearrangement joins TRBV5-1 to TRBJ2-7; 10 bases align to TRBD1. The CDR3 is 15 amino acids. V lost 3 bases, J lost 2 bases, and 5 bases stayed unmatched. Germline V gives CDR1 SGHRS, CDR2 YFSETQ.

The table lists this clone with a count of one. The chain employs TRBV30 and TRBJ2-7; TRBD1 is a possible D gene (6 bases). This CDR3 comprises 16 residues. Trimming pared 4 bases from V and 7 bases from J, leaving 26 bases between. CDR1 is GTSNPN, CDR2 SVGIG, per germline (reference sequence). DNA of the CDR3: TGTGCCTGGACCATACAGAAGAACCGCCGAGGGGGAGAGCAGTACTTC. Translating it yields CAWTIQKNRRGGEQYF. The full variable domain, its missing parts supplied by reference TRBV30 and TRBJ2-7, is SQTIHQWPATLVQPVGSPLSLECTVEGTSNPNLYWYRQAAGRGLQLLFYSVGIGQISSEVPQNLSASRPQDRQFILSSKKLLLSDSGFYLCAWTIQKNRRGGEQYFGPGTRLTVT.

V and J are TRBV27 and TRBJ1-6; D might be TRBD1 (6 bases). Trimming left V 3 bases short and J 10 bases short, with 10 bases between. Germline V CDR1 and CDR2: MNHEY, SMNVEV (reference sequence). The CDR3 runs 13 residues. The DNA for the CDR3 is TGTGCCAGCAGTTTTACAGGGCGGTCACCCCTCCACTTT. Protein sequence: CASSFTGRSPLHF.

In this sample, this clone turned up once. In DNA, the CDR3 is TGCGCCAGCAGCCAGAATCAAGCGACAGGCGGTTATGGCTACACCTTC. It specifies CASSQNQATGGYGYTF. The chain employs TRBV5-1 and TRBJ1-2; tentatively, D is TRBD1 (6 bases). CDR1 SGHRS and CDR2 YFSETQ come from the germline V gene. The CDR3 has 16 amino acids. Trimming left V 4 bases short and J 5 bases short, with 21 bases between.

The chain joins TRBV7-3 to TRBJ2-1; 9 bases align to TRBD1. The CDR3 has 15 amino acids. J lost 3 bases, V lost 5 bases, and 5 bases had no gene match. Germline V CDR1 and CDR2: SGHTA, FQGTGA. CDR3 sequence (DNA): TGTGCCAGCAGCGAGGGGGACAGGGACTACAATGAGCAGTTCTTC. This gives the protein CASSEGDRDYNEQFF.

The CDR3 sequence is CAWSRTDSYGYTF. CDR3 DNA: TGTGCCTGGAGTAGGACGGACTCCTATGGCTACACCTTC. The chain is built from TRBV30 and TRBJ1-2; D is unclear. In germline, CDR1 is GTSNPN, CDR2 SVGIG (reference sequence). Trimming shortened V by 2 bases and J by 4 bases, and 11 bases separated the two germline ends. The CDR3 runs 13 residues. Looking up the rest from reference TRBV30 and TRBJ1-2 gives the full variable domain: SQTIHQWPATLVQPVGSPLSLECTVEGTSNPNLYWYRQAAGRGLQLLFYSVGIGQISSEVPQNLSASRPQDRQFILSSKKLLLSDSGFYLCAWSRTDSYGYTFGSGTRLTVV.

This CDR3 reads CASNLATGKTGELFF. DNA of the CDR3: TGTGCCAGCAACCTAGCGACAGGGAAGACCGGGGAGCTGTTTTTT. V and J are TRBV5-5 and TRBJ2-2, with D possibly matching TRBD1 (7 bases). Germline V CDR1 and CDR2: SGHKS, YYEKEE (reference sequence). The CDR3 contains 15 residues. V lost 6 bases to trimming and J lost 5 bases, with 17 bases between them.

This rearrangement joins TRBV6-2 or TRBV6-3 to TRBJ2-2, with a tentative D call TRBD1 (5 bases). V was clipped by 2 bases and J by 5 bases, with 9 bases between them. The germline V gene has CDR1 MNHEY and CDR2 SVGEGT. This CDR3 comprises 14 residues. The CDR3 DNA sequence: TGTGCCAGCAGTTACAAGGGGTCTACCGGGGAGCTGTTTTTT. Translation: CASSYKGSTGELFF.

Only one count was recorded for this clone. V gene TRBV6-5 combines with J gene TRBJ1-4; D unresolved. V was cut by 5 bases and J by 7 bases, with 11 bases left in between. Germline V gene data show CDR1 as MNHEY and CDR2 as SVGAGI. There are 13 residues in the CDR3. This CDR3 is CASSLSVFEKLFF. The CDR3 bases are TGTGCCAGCAGTCTTTCGGTCTTTGAAAAACTGTTTTTT.

The rearrangement joins TRBV5-1 to TRBJ2-5; D ambiguous. The V end was cut by 4 bases, the J end by 4 bases, with 11 bases between. This CDR3 contains 13 residues. Germline V gene lookup returns CDR1 SGHRS and CDR2 YFSETQ. CDR3 sequence (DNA): TGCGCCAGCAGCCGCAGCCCGGGAGAGACCCAGTACTTC. Translating it yields CASSRSPGETQYF.

This chain links TRBV19 with TRBJ2-7; 10 bases are shared with TRBD1. There are 11 residues in the CDR3. Germline CDR1 reads LNHDA; CDR2 reads SQIVND (reference sequence). After removal of 9 bases from V and 12 bases from J, the junction contained 8 bases not matched to a gene. Written as DNA, the CDR3 is TGTGCCAGCGGGACAGGGGCCCTATGGTACTTC. It codes for CASGTGALWYF.

The genes are TRBV5-6 and TRBJ1-1; no clear D. V was shortened by 4 bases and J by 8 bases, with 15 bases between the two germline ends. The CDR3 has 13 amino acids. CDR1 is SGHDT and CDR2 is YYEEEE in the germline V gene. The CDR3 DNA follows: TGTGCCAGCAGCACCCGCCGGGAAAGAGAAGCTTTCTTT. Residues: CASSTRREREAFF.